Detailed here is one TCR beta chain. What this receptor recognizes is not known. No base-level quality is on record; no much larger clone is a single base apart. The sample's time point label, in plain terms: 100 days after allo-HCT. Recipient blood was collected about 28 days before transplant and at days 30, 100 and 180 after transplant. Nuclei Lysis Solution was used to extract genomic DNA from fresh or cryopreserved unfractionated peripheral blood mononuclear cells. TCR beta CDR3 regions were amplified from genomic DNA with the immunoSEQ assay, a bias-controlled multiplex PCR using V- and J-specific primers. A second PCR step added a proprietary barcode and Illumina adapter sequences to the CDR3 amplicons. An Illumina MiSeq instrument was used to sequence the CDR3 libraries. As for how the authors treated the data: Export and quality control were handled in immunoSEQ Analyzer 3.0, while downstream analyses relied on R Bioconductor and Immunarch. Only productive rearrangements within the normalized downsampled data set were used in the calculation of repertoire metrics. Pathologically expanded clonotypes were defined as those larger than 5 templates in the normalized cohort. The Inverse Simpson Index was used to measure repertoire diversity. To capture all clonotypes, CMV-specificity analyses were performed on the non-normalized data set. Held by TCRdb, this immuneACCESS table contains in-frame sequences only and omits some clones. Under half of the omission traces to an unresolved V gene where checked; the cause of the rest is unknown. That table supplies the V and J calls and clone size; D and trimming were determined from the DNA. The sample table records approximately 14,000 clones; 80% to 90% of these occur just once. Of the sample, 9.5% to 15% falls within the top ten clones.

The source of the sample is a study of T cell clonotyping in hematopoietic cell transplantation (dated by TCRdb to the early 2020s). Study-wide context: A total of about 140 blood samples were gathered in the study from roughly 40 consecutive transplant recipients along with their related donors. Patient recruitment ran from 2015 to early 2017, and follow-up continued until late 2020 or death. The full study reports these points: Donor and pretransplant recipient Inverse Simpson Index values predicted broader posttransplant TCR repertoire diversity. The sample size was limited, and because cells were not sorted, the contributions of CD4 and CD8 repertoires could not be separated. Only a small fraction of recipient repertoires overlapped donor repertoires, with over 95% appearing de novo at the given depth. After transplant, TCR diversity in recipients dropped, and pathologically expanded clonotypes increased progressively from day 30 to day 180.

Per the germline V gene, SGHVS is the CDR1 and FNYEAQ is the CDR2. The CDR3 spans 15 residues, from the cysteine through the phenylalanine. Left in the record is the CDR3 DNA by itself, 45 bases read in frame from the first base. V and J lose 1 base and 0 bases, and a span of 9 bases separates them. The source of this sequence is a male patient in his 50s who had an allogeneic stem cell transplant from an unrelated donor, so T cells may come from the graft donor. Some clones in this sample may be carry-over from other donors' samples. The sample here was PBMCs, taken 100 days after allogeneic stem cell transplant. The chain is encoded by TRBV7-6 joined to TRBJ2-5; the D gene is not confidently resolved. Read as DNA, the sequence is TGTGCCAGCAGCTTAGGCCAGCTGTACCAAGAGACCCAGTACTTC. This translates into CASSLGQLYQETQYF.